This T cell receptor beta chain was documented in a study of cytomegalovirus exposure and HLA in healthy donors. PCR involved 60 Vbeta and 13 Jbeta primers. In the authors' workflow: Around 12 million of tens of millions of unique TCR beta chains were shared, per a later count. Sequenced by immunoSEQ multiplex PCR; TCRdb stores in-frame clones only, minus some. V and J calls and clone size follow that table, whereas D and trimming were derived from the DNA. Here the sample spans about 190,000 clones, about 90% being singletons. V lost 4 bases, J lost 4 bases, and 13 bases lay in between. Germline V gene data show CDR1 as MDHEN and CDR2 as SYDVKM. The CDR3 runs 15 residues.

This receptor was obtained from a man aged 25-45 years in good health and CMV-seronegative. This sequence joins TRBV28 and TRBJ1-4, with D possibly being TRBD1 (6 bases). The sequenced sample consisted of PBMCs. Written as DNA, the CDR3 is TGTGCCAGCAGTTCCCCGACAGGCTATAATGAAAAACTGTTTTTT. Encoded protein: CASSSPTGYNEKLFF.